This is a list of T cell receptor beta chains from one sample in a study of blood T cell repertoires in COVID-19. Assay: immunoSEQ multiplex PCR; the TCRdb copy retains only in-frame clones and omits some. The repertoire holds about 200,000 clones, with around 80% as singletons. The sample taken for sequencing was peripheral blood. Receptors originate from a woman aged 80 or older with COVID-19, enrolled during active disease. Both conserved end residues are part of each CDR3. Each record gives: J gene, clone size, D gene, V gene, CDR3 DNA, CDR3 protein. D genes are given only for firm matches. Part of the rows lack a size; the others show once, few, many or a class for expanded clones.

TRBJ2-1	once	-	TRBV4-1	TGCGCCAGCAGCCAAGATGGGACTCTGCAGTTCTTC	CASSQDGTLQFF
TRBJ2-7	-	TRBD2	TRBV5-4	TGTGCCAGCAGCTCCCCCGGGGGGGAAGGGCGGGAGCAGTACTTC	CASSSPGGEGREQYF
TRBJ1-2	-	-	TRBV15	TGTGCCACCAGCAGAGTGAGGGGGAACGGCTACACCTTC	CATSRVRGNGYTF
TRBJ2-1	-	-	TRBV20-1	TGCAGTGCCGCCGGGGTGGATGAGCAGTTCTTC	CSAAGVDEQFF
TRBJ2-3	-	TRBD2	TRBV7-3	TGTGCCAGCAGCTCTCTCGGACTAGCGGTGGTAAGCGGCACAGATACGCAGTATTTT	CASSSLGLAVVSGTDTQYF
TRBJ1-2	-	-	TRBV3-1/TRBV3-2	TGTGCCAGCAGCCAAGATCCCGCCCGGACGGGTTCAGGGTACACCTTC	CASSQDPARTGSGYTF
TRBJ1-1	once	TRBD1	TRBV6-5	TGTGCCAGCTGCAGGGACAGGGGAAGGACTGAAGCTTTCTTT	CASCRDRGRTEAFF
TRBJ2-5	once	TRBD2	TRBV7-2	TGTGCCAGCAGCTTACAGGCTAGCGGGAGACGGGTTAGAGGAGAGACCCAGTACTTC	CASSLQASGRRVRGETQYF
TRBJ1-2	-	-	TRBV28	TGTGCCAGCGGACAGATCTATGGCTACACCTTC	CASGQIYGYTF
TRBJ2-3	-	-	TRBV6-5	TGTGCCAGCAGAGTCGAGGGGGTGGCAGATACGCAGTATTTT	CASRVEGVADTQYF
TRBJ2-1	-	TRBD2	TRBV5-1	TGCGCCAGCAGCTGGGAGGGGAGGGGAGATGAGCAGTTCTTC	CASSWEGRGDEQFF
TRBJ1-2	-	-	TRBV12-3/TRBV12-4	TGTGCCAGCAGTTTAAGCCTACCCTATGGCTACACCTTC	CASSLSLPYGYTF
TRBJ2-3	-	TRBD2	TRBV29-1	TGCAGCGTAGGGGAGGGGTCAGATACGCAGTATTTT	CSVGEGSDTQYF
TRBJ2-3	-	-	TRBV11-3	TGTGCCAGCAGCGTAAATTGGAGGGATACGCAGTATTTT	CASSVNWRDTQYF